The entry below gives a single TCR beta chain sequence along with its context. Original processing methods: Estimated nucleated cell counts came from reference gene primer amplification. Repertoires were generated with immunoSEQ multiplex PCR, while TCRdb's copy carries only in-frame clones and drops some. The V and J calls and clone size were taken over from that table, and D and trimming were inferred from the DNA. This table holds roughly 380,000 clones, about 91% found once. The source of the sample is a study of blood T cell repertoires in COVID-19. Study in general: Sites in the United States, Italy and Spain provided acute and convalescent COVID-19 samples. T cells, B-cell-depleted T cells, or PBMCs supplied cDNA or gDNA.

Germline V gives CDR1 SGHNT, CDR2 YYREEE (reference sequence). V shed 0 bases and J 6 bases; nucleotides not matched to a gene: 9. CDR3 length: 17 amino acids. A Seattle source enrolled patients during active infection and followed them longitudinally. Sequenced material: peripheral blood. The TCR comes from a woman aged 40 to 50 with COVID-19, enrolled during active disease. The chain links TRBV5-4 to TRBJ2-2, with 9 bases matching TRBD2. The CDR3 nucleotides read TGTGCCAGCAGCTTGGGGCGGTCTAGCGGGGTATCCGGGGAGCTGTTTTTT. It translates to CASSLGRSSGVSGELFF.